Given below is one TCR beta chain in context. This clone was seen a handful of times. The clone's antigen remains unknown. No quality values exist for individual bases; no much larger clone is one base distant. Whole blood was collected in K2EDTA tubes by collaborating institutions according to the institutions' own protocols. For TCRbeta analysis, collaborators shipped samples as frozen whole blood, isolated PBMCs, or DNA extracted from either of those sample types. The sample originates from a study of blood T cell repertoires in COVID-19 (TCRdb year 2020). The study in broad terms: Collaborator samples came from the United States, Italy and Spain and covered acute and convalescent phases of COVID-19. The material from the prospective study consisted of cDNA or gDNA derived from T cells, B-cell-depleted T cells, or PBMCs. Where HLA class I and class II types were available, the types were taken from metadata supplied by the sample provider, not from assay-based typing. The repertoires were released in a freely available public database intended as a resource for research on the immune response to SARS-CoV-2. Sample metadata almost always included a de-identified subject ID, COVID-19 status, age in years and sex. The dataset comprised deeply sampled blood TCRbeta repertoires from subjects exposed to, actively infected with, or recovered from COVID-19. Samples came from the ongoing ImmuneRACE study (first 160 participants) plus 1,254 subjects from 6 global collaborators. Broad study findings and their caveats: The quantity of clinical and demographic metadata differed by source and by participant and was supplied without curation.

TCRbeta CDR3 regions were amplified from genomic DNA using the immunoSEQ Assay, a bias-controlled multiplex PCR. Concerning the study's data processing: The number of nucleated cells in each sample was estimated from the amplification of reference gene primers within the assay. Sequence reads were collapsed and filtered to measure the absolute abundance of every unique TCRbeta CDR3 rearrangement. For each sample, productive Simpson clonality was calculated by taking the square root of Simpson's diversity index across productive rearrangements. The source is immuneACCESS, and TCRdb retained only in-frame sequences with V and J called. Part of the clones is not carried over; for the studies checked, unresolved V genes explain less than half of this, and the remainder is unexplained. The D gene and trimming were derived from the DNA, and the V and J assignments and clone size from that table. Within this sample are under 350,000 clones, with approximately 83% of them counted one time only. 9.5% to 12% of the sample is taken by the ten largest.

Trimming removed 3 bases from V and 2 bases from J; the gene matches leave 4 bases unexplained. There are 14 amino acids in the CDR3, from cysteine to phenylalanine inclusive. Only the CDR3 part of the read is kept: 42 bases, read in frame from the first base. CDR1 and CDR2 were assigned from the germline V gene as SGDLS and YYNGEE. Recombination linked TRBV9 to TRBJ2-7; TRBD1 agrees with 8 junctional bases. Sequences were obtained from peripheral blood. The sequence came from a woman in her 70s with acute or convalescent COVID-19. For the CDR3, the sequence is CASSAGTGTYEQYF. The bases are TGTGCCAGCAGCGCCGGGACAGGAACCTACGAGCAGTACTTC.